The rows below give T cell receptor beta chains drawn from one sample of a study of shared clonotypes between healthy human individuals. Generated by immunoSEQ multiplex PCR, the TCRdb table keeps only in-frame clones and is missing some. The sample gives roughly 2.2 million clones, around 93% of which show up once; 0.37% is in the top ten. Sequenced input: naive CD4+ T cells from PBMCs. The receptors here all came from a man between 18 and 29 years old in good health. Some clones in this sample may be carry-over from other donors' samples. Each CDR3 is given with its conserved first and last residue. A D gene is named only where the DNA matches it firmly. Clone size appears in some rows only: once, few, many, or a class for an expanded clone.

J: TRBJ2-7; size: -; V: TRBV5-1; D: -; CDR3: CASSPQTVDEQYF; DNA: TGCGCCAGCAGCCCTCAGACGGTAGACGAGCAGTACTTC
J: TRBJ2-2; size: -; V: TRBV5-4; D: -; CDR3: CASSLGGRGLTGELFF; DNA: TGTGCCAGCAGCTTAGGTGGCAGGGGCCTAACCGGGGAGCTGTTTTTT
J: TRBJ1-5; size: -; V: TRBV28; D: TRBD1; CDR3: CASSTGTGHQPQHF; DNA: TGTGCCAGCAGTACCGGGACAGGGCATCAGCCCCAGCATTTT
J: TRBJ1-3; size: -; V: TRBV5-1; D: -; CDR3: CASSLGQGNTIYF; DNA: TGCGCCAGCAGCTTGGGCCAAGGAAACACCATATATTTT
J: TRBJ2-5; size: -; V: TRBV10-3; D: TRBD2; CDR3: CAIRGDGNQETQYF; DNA: TGTGCCATCCGGGGGGACGGCAACCAAGAGACCCAGTACTTC
J: TRBJ2-7; size: -; V: TRBV21-1; D: -; CDR3: CASRGDGNYEQYF; DNA: TGTGCCAGCAGGGGGGACGGAAACTACGAGCAGTACTTC
J: TRBJ2-5; size: once; V: TRBV7-3; D: TRBD2; CDR3: CASSSGLEGETQYF; DNA: TGTGCCAGCAGCTCAGGACTAGAGGGGGAGACCCAGTACTTC
J: TRBJ2-1; size: -; V: TRBV29-1; D: -; CDR3: CSVEWGDSYNEQFF; DNA: TGCAGCGTTGAATGGGGGGACTCCTACAATGAGCAGTTCTTC
J: TRBJ1-2; size: -; V: TRBV5-1; D: -; CDR3: CASSLEMAAFNYGYTF; DNA: TGCGCCAGCAGCTTGGAAATGGCAGCTTTTAACTATGGCTACACCTTC
J: TRBJ1-2; size: -; V: TRBV19; D: TRBD1; CDR3: CASSPYRGGDYGYTF; DNA: TGTGCCAGTAGCCCTTACAGGGGAGGGGACTATGGCTACACCTTC
J: TRBJ2-2; size: -; V: TRBV18; D: TRBD2; CDR3: CASSNPGLASVTGELFF; DNA: TGTGCCAGCTCAAATCCGGGACTAGCTTCTGTCACCGGGGAGCTGTTTTTT
J: TRBJ2-3; size: -; V: TRBV7-2; D: TRBD2; CDR3: CASSLPTSVSTDTQYF; DNA: TGTGCCAGCAGCTTACCCACTAGCGTTAGCACAGATACGCAGTATTTT
J: TRBJ2-2; size: -; V: TRBV11-2; D: TRBD2; CDR3: CASSLIRTTSGANTGELFF; DNA: TGTGCCAGCAGCTTAATCAGAACTACTAGCGGAGCGAACACCGGGGAGCTGTTTTTT
J: TRBJ1-1; size: -; V: TRBV28; D: -; CDR3: CASSLPYTEAFF; DNA: TGTGCCAGCAGTTTACCCTACACTGAAGCTTTCTTT
J: TRBJ1-3; size: -; V: TRBV9; D: TRBD1; CDR3: CASSVDTGGTGNTIYF; DNA: TGTGCCAGCAGCGTAGACACAGGGGGCACTGGAAACACCATATATTTT
J: TRBJ2-2; size: -; V: TRBV7-9; D: -; CDR3: CASSPEGTFAGELFF; DNA: TGTGCCAGCAGCCCGGAGGGGACATTTGCCGGGGAGCTGTTTTTT
J: TRBJ1-3; size: -; V: TRBV6-5; D: -; CDR3: CASSYSPGNTIYF; DNA: TGTGCCAGCAGTTACTCTCCTGGAAACACCATATATTTT
J: TRBJ1-1; size: -; V: TRBV6-1; D: -; CDR3: CASSRGDTEAFF; DNA: TGTGCCAGCAGTAGGGGGGACACTGAAGCTTTCTTT
J: TRBJ1-5; size: -; V: TRBV5-1; D: -; CDR3: CASSLMGGDQPQHF; DNA: TGCGCCAGCAGCCTCATGGGAGGGGATCAGCCCCAGCATTTT
J: TRBJ2-2; size: -; V: TRBV29-1; D: -; CDR3: CSVEEAATGYTGELFF; DNA: TGCAGCGTTGAAGAAGCCGCTACAGGGTACACCGGGGAGCTGTTTTTT
J: TRBJ2-7; size: once; V: TRBV27; D: -; CDR3: CASSSLYSYEQYF; DNA: TGTGCCAGCAGTTCCCTCTACTCCTACGAGCAGTACTTC
J: TRBJ2-3; size: -; V: TRBV7-2; D: -; CDR3: CASSLVGRATNTQYF; DNA: TGTGCCAGCAGCTTAGTGGGCAGGGCCACGAATACGCAGTATTTT
J: TRBJ2-2; size: -; V: TRBV19; D: TRBD1; CDR3: CATKGQGAGELFF; DNA: TGTGCCACTAAAGGACAGGGGGCCGGGGAGCTGTTTTTT
J: TRBJ2-5; size: once; V: TRBV5-1; D: -; CDR3: CASSLGQSTAEAQYF; DNA: TGCGCCAGCAGCTTGGGACAGTCTACTGCCGAGGCCCAGTACTTC
J: TRBJ1-2; size: -; V: TRBV19; D: -; CDR3: CASSMRGFNYGYTF; DNA: TGTGCCAGTAGTATGCGAGGGTTTAACTATGGCTACACCTTC
J: TRBJ2-5; size: -; V: TRBV18; D: TRBD2; CDR3: CASSPKTSGRAGGLETQYF; DNA: TGTGCCAGCTCACCGAAGACTAGCGGGAGGGCCGGGGGCTTAGAGACCCAGTACTTC
J: TRBJ2-1; size: -; V: TRBV28; D: -; CDR3: CASTGVYNEQFF; DNA: TGTGCCAGCACGGGGGTTTACAATGAGCAGTTCTTC
J: TRBJ1-1; size: -; V: TRBV5-1; D: -; CDR3: CAGSLGGANTEAFF; DNA: TGCGCCGGCAGCTTGGGCGGTGCGAACACTGAAGCTTTCTTT
J: TRBJ2-6; size: -; V: TRBV27; D: TRBD1; CDR3: CASSMGQGLSGANVLTF; DNA: TGTGCCAGCAGTATGGGACAGGGTCTGTCTGGGGCCAACGTCCTGACTTTC
J: TRBJ2-6; size: once; V: TRBV10-3; D: TRBD1; CDR3: CAISKTGGLSGANVLTF; DNA: TGTGCCATCAGTAAGACAGGGGGCCTCTCTGGGGCCAACGTCCTGACTTTC
J: TRBJ2-6; size: -; V: TRBV18; D: TRBD1; CDR3: CASSPTGWANVLTF; DNA: TGTGCCAGCTCACCGACAGGGTGGGCCAACGTCCTGACTTTC
J: TRBJ1-2; size: -; V: TRBV5-1; D: TRBD1; CDR3: CASSLGDSRYAYGYTF; DNA: TGCGCCAGCAGCTTGGGGGACAGCCGGTACGCCTATGGCTACACCTTC
J: TRBJ1-5; size: -; V: TRBV4-1; D: TRBD1; CDR3: CASSQAVRDRGFQPQHF; DNA: TGCGCCAGCAGCCAAGCAGTCCGAGACAGGGGGTTTCAGCCCCAGCATTTT
J: TRBJ2-7; size: -; V: TRBV7-8; D: TRBD1; CDR3: CASSRGQGVHEQYF; DNA: TGTGCCAGCAGCCGGGGACAGGGGGTCCACGAGCAGTACTTC
J: TRBJ1-4; size: -; V: TRBV2; D: -; CDR3: CASSPTTLAGLNEKLFF; DNA: TGTGCCAGCAGTCCTACGACGTTAGCTGGCCTTAATGAAAAACTGTTTTTT
J: TRBJ1-5; size: -; V: TRBV25-1; D: TRBD1; CDR3: CASRGTGGHQPQHF; DNA: TGTGCCAGCAGGGGTACAGGGGGCCATCAGCCCCAGCATTTT
J: TRBJ1-5; size: few; V: TRBV2; D: -; CDR3: CASGGGRDQPQHF; DNA: TGTGCCAGCGGAGGAGGGCGGGATCAGCCCCAGCATTTT
J: TRBJ1-2; size: -; V: TRBV9; D: -; CDR3: CASSLTGSYGYTF; DNA: TGTGCCAGCAGCCTAACAGGGTCCTATGGCTACACCTTC
J: TRBJ1-1; size: -; V: TRBV6-1; D: -; CDR3: CASRGEWAGNTEAFF; DNA: TGTGCCAGCAGGGGAGAATGGGCCGGGAACACTGAAGCTTTCTTT
J: TRBJ2-7; size: -; V: TRBV7-8; D: TRBD2; CDR3: CASSPTVTSVSYEQYF; DNA: TGTGCCAGCAGCCCTACCGTGACTAGCGTCTCCTACGAGCAGTACTTC
J: TRBJ1-1; size: once; V: TRBV19; D: -; CDR3: CASSIMRGMSTEAFF; DNA: TGTGCCAGTAGTATAATGCGGGGGATGAGCACTGAAGCTTTCTTT
J: TRBJ2-1; size: -; V: TRBV4-3; D: -; CDR3: CASSHAQGPEQFF; DNA: TGCGCCAGCAGCCACGCTCAGGGGCCTGAGCAGTTCTTC
J: TRBJ2-3; size: once; V: TRBV6-6; D: TRBD2; CDR3: CASSYQASGTQYF; DNA: TGTGCCAGCAGTTACCAGGCTAGCGGTACGCAGTATTTT
J: TRBJ2-7; size: -; V: TRBV7-9; D: -; CDR3: CASSFGTGATYEQYF; DNA: TGTGCCAGCAGCTTCGGGACCGGGGCGACCTACGAGCAGTACTTC
J: TRBJ2-7; size: -; V: TRBV7-2; D: -; CDR3: CASSLPRSYEQYF; DNA: TGTGCCAGCAGCTTACCCAGATCCTACGAGCAGTACTTC
J: TRBJ2-1; size: -; V: TRBV29-1; D: -; CDR3: CSTPSAGHNEQFF; DNA: TGCAGCACTCCTAGCGCCGGCCACAATGAGCAGTTCTTC
J: TRBJ2-1; size: -; V: TRBV28; D: -; CDR3: CASSLVTNEQFF; DNA: TGTGCCAGCAGTTTAGTCACCAATGAGCAGTTCTTC
J: TRBJ2-4; size: -; V: TRBV30; D: -; CDR3: CAWSVGKNIQYF; DNA: TGTGCCTGGAGTGTCGGCAAAAACATTCAGTACTTC
J: TRBJ1-3; size: once; V: TRBV6-1; D: -; CDR3: CASSALGISGNTIYF; DNA: TGTGCCAGCAGTGCTCTGGGGATCTCTGGAAACACCATATATTTT
J: TRBJ1-5; size: -; V: TRBV30; D: -; CDR3: CAWSGQGHINQPQHF; DNA: TGTGCCTGGAGTGGCCAGGGACATATCAATCAGCCCCAGCATTTT
J: TRBJ2-2; size: -; V: TRBV7-9; D: TRBD1; CDR3: CASTDRGLEGTGELFF; DNA: TGTGCCAGCACCGATAGGGGGCTAGAGGGCACCGGGGAGCTGTTTTTT
J: TRBJ2-3; size: once; V: TRBV15; D: -; CDR3: CATSRGRGPGTDTQYF; DNA: TGTGCCACCAGCAGAGGGCGGGGCCCGGGCACAGATACGCAGTATTTT